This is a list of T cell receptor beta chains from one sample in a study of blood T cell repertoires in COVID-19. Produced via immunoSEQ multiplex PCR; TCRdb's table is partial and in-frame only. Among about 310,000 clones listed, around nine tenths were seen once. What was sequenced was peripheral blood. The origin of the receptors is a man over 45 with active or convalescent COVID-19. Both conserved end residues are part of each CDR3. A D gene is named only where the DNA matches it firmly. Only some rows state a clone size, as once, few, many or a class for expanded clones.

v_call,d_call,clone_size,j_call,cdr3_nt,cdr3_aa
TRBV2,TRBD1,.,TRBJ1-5,TGTGCCAGCAGTGGGGACAGGGGGCATCAGCCCCAGCATTTT,CASSGDRGHQPQHF
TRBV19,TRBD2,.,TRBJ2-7,TGTGCCAGTAGTAGTGCGGGAGGGTACGAGCAGTACTTC,CASSSAGGYEQYF
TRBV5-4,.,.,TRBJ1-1,TGTGCCAGCAGCCAACAGACAGTGAACACTGAAGCTTTCTTT,CASSQQTVNTEAFF
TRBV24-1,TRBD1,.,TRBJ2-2,TGTGCCACCTCCGGGACAGGATTCACCGGGGAGCTGTTTTTT,CATSGTGFTGELFF
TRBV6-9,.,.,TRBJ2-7,TGTGCCAGCAGTTATCCAGGGGTCTACGAGCAGTACTTC,CASSYPGVYEQYF
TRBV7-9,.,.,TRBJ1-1,TGTGCCAGCAGCTTAGCCGCAGGGATGGCTGAAGCTTTCTTT,CASSLAAGMAEAFF
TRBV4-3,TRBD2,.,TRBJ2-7,TGCGCCAGCAGCGCAAGGACTAGCGGGGGTGACGAGCAGTACTTC,CASSARTSGGDEQYF
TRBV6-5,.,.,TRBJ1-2,TGTGCCAGCAGTTACGACAGGAACTATGGCTACACCTTC,CASSYDRNYGYTF
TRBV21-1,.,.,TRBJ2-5,TGTGCCAGCAGCAAGCGGGCCAGGGGTAGGGCACAAGAGACCCAGTACTTC,CASSKRARGRAQETQYF
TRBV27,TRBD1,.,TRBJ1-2,TGTGCCAGCAGATCCCCGGACAGGGAGGATGGCTACACCTTC,CASRSPDREDGYTF
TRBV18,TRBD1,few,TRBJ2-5,TGTGCCAGCTCACGACAGGGCGAGACCCAGTACTTC,CASSRQGETQYF
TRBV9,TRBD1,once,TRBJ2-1,TGTGCCAGTTCCGAGGGGACAGGTTCCTACAATGAGCAGTTCTTC,CASSEGTGSYNEQFF
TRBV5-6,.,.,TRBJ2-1,TGTGCCAGCAGCTTGCGACTGGCCTCCTCGTCCTACAATGAGCAGTTCTTC,CASSLRLASSSYNEQFF
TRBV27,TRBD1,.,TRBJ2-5,TGTGCCAGCAGTACGGACTCGACAGGGTGGGAGACCCAGTACTTC,CASSTDSTGWETQYF
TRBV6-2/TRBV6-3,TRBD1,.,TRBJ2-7,TGTGCCAGCAGTTGGGCAGGGGGCTCCTACGAGCAGTACTTC,CASSWAGGSYEQYF
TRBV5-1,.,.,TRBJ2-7,TGCGCCAGCAGCTTGCGGAGCGGAAGCTCCTACGAGCAGTACTTC,CASSLRSGSSYEQYF
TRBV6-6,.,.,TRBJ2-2,TGTGCCAGCAGTTACGGACAGAGGGAGCTGTTTTTT,CASSYGQRELFF
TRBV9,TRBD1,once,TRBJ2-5,TGTGCCAGCAGCGTAGTGGGACAGGGATTTGAGACCCAGTACTTC,CASSVVGQGFETQYF
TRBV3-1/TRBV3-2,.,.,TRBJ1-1,TGTGCCAGCAGCCAAGAGCCGGGGTTCACTGAAGCTTTCTTT,CASSQEPGFTEAFF
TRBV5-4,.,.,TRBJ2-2,TGTGCCAGCAGCTTGGGGGGCCGGGGAGGTACCGGGGAGCTGTTTTTT,CASSLGGRGGTGELFF
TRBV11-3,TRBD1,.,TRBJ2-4,TGTGCCAGCAGCCCTGGCACAGGGGGGACCCTAAACATTCAGTACTTC,CASSPGTGGTLNIQYF
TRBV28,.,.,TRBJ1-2,TGTGCCAGCAGTTTATCCCGGACAGTTCATGGCTACACCTTC,CASSLSRTVHGYTF
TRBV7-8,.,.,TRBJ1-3,TGTGCCAGCAGCTTATTAATTCAGGGAAACACCATATATTTT,CASSLLIQGNTIYF
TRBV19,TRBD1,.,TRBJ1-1,TGTGCCAGTAGGGGACAGATAAACACTGAAGCTTTCTTT,CASRGQINTEAFF
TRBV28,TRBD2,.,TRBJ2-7,TGTGCCAGCAGTACAGTAGCGGGGGGCGCCTACGAGCAGTACTTC,CASSTVAGGAYEQYF
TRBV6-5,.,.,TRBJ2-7,TGTGCCAGCAGGCCAGGGTGGGCCACCTACGAGCAGTACTTC,CASRPGWATYEQYF
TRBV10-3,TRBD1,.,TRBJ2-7,TGTGCCATCAGTGATCCGACAGGGCGGTACGAGCAGTACTTC,CAISDPTGRYEQYF